This entry lists 26 T cell receptor beta chains sequenced from one sample in a study of T cells in Graves' hyperthyroidism and ophthalmopathy. Amplification targeted TCR beta CDR3 regions from RNA transcripts. An initial round of RT-PCR targeting the TCR CDR3 relied on the HTBI primer set. TCRdb reprocessed the multiplex PCR reads via MiXCR and lists one record per CDR3 protein. Found here are under 400,000 distinct CDR3 sequences, roughly 15% of them singletons; the top ten hold roughly 19%. Source material: blood. These receptors were collected from a woman aged 60-70 years with Graves' ophthalmopathy.

This clonotype was detected ten times or more. This chain connects TRBV5-1 to TRBJ2-2; TRBD2 matches 8 bases. This CDR3 has 14 residues. V trimming: 4 bases; J trimming: 4 bases; junction bases outside the gene matches: 3. Germline values: CDR1 SGHRS, CDR2 YFSETQ. Written as DNA, the CDR3 is TGCGCCAGCAGCGCTACTAGCGGCACCGGGGAGCTGTTTTTT. Amino acid sequence: CASSATSGTGELFF.

This clonotype turned up a few times. The chain combines TRBV30 with TRBJ2-3; a weak D match, TRBD1 (5 bases). CDR3 size: 14 residues. CDR1 and CDR2 from the germline V gene are GTSNPN and SVGIG (reference sequence). Trimming stripped 4 bases from V and 10 bases from J, with 21 bases between. The CDR3 sequence is CAWTNRSRAYSQYF. DNA of the CDR3: TGTGCCTGGACCAACAGGTCCAGGGCATATTCGCAGTATTTT.

This clonotype was detected many times. The CDR3 nucleotides are TGTGCCAGCAGCTGGAATTTGGCCGGGGAGCTGTTTTTT. Amino acids: CASSWNLAGELFF. The chain has TRBV5-8 and TRBJ2-2; D remains unclear. Trimming took off 3 bases at V and 6 bases at J, with 9 bases between the two ends. This CDR3 is built from 13 residues. Germline lookup yields CDR1 SGHTS and CDR2 YDEGEE.

The rearrangement links TRBV27 to TRBJ1-6; the D gene is possibly TRBD1 (6 bases). Trimming shortened V by 6 bases and J by 9 bases, and 12 bases separated the two germline ends. The CDR3 covers 13 residues. Germline V gene data show CDR1 as MNHEY and CDR2 as SMNVEV (reference sequence). CDR3: CASRGGSSSPLHF. As DNA, the CDR3 is TGTGCCAGCAGAGGGGGATCCAGTTCACCCCTCCACTTT.

This clonotype was counted ten times or more. The rearrangement uses TRBV13 and TRBJ1-5, with no clear D. The V end was cut by 2 bases, the J end by 4 bases, with 6 bases between. CDR3 length: 13 amino acids. Germline CDR1 PRHDT, CDR2 FYEKMQ (reference sequence). CDR3 amino acids: CASSLRRNQPQHF. CDR3 bases: TGTGCCAGCAGCTTACGGAGGAATCAGCCCCAGCATTTT.

This clonotype occurred a few times. This chain joins TRBV29-1 and TRBJ2-1, with D possibly TRBD2 on 6 matching bases. Looked up from germline, CDR1 is SQVTM and CDR2 is ANQGSEA. Trimming removed 4 bases from V and 2 bases from J, with 9 bases in between. The CDR3 runs 13 residues. The CDR3 DNA sequence: TGCAGCGTTGTCGGCGGGACCTACAATGAGCAGTTCTTC. It specifies CSVVGGTYNEQFF.

Ten or more counts support this clonotype. This chain links TRBV28 with TRBJ2-7; 9 bases align to TRBD1. V was pared by 5 bases and J by 6 bases, with 5 bases of the junction left unmatched. This CDR3 spans 13 amino acids. Germline V gene lookup returns CDR1 MDHEN and CDR2 SYDVKM. CDR3 nucleotide sequence: TGTGCCAGCAGTCCCTCGGACAGGGGCGAGCAGTACTTC. The encoded protein is CASSPSDRGEQYF.

Regarding this clonotype: A much larger clone lies one base from this, so it may be a read error. The chain combines TRBV7-2 with TRBJ2-1; D gene uncertain. CDR3 length equals 16 residues. V dropped 2 bases and J dropped 0 bases, with 11 bases sitting between them. Looked up from germline, CDR1 is SGHTA and CDR2 is FQGNSA. In nucleotides, the CDR3 is TGTGCCAGCAGCTTAAATATAGGGTCCTCCTACAATGAGCAGTTCTTC. Residues: CASSLNIGSSYNEQFF.

This clonotype was seen a few times. This chain links TRBV28 with TRBJ1-3; D is undetermined. Trimming took off 8 bases at V and 0 bases at J, with 11 bases between the two ends. CDR1 and CDR2 (germline): MDHEN, SYDVKM. The CDR3 consists of 14 residues. The DNA of the CDR3 is TGTGCCAGCCTGGCTCGGAGCTCTGGAAACACCATATATTTT. It translates to CASLARSSGNTIYF.

The chain links TRBV5-1 to TRBJ2-3, with TRBD1 as a possible D gene (6 bases). This CDR3 has 14 residues. The germline V and J ends were trimmed by 9 bases and 3 bases, with 17 bases remaining between them. CDR1 SGHRS and CDR2 YFSETQ come from the germline V gene. DNA for the CDR3: TGCGCCATGCGGACAGCCCGGCAGACAGATACGCAGTATTTT. Amino acid sequence: CAMRTARQTDTQYF.

The table lists this clonotype with many counts. This chain joins TRBV18 and TRBJ2-5, with D unresolved. Between the trimmed V and J ends, which lost 3 bases and 3 bases, there was a span of 2 bases. Germline V gene lookup returns CDR1 KGHSH and CDR2 LQKENI. The CDR3 covers 11 residues. In DNA form, the CDR3 reads TGTGCCAGCTCACCGAAAGAGACCCAGTACTTC. It is translated as CASSPKETQYF.

This clonotype was counted ten times or more. The chain is built from TRBV5-1 and TRBJ2-7, with D possibly called TRBD1 or TRBD2 (5 bases each). The CDR3 loop spans 15 amino acids. Germline V gives CDR1 SGHRS, CDR2 YFSETQ. The ends were cut back, 2 bases at V and 3 bases at J, with 15 bases in the middle. The CDR3 loop is CASSLVEGRDYEQYF. CDR3 nucleotide sequence: TGCGCCAGCAGCTTAGTAGAGGGACGTGACTACGAGCAGTACTTC.

This clonotype was seen ten or more times. The chain combines TRBV28 with TRBJ2-7; 7 nucleotides match TRBD1. With V trimmed by 6 bases and J by 2 bases, 7 bases remained unmatched. Looked up from germline, CDR1 is MDHEN and CDR2 is SYDVKM. This CDR3 comprises 14 residues. The CDR3 nucleotides read TGTGCCAGCAGGTCCGGGACAGTAACCTACGAGCAGTACTTC. Translation: CASRSGTVTYEQYF.

V gene TRBV7-3 combines with J gene TRBJ2-1; D assignment may be TRBD1 or TRBD2 (5 bases each). V lost 5 bases, J lost 8 bases, and 10 bases lay in between. CDR1 and CDR2 (germline): SGHTA, FQGTGA. The CDR3 runs 12 residues. The CDR3 reads CASSRLGDEQFF. In nucleotides, the CDR3 is TGTGCCAGCAGCCGGTTGGGGGATGAGCAGTTCTTC.

This clonotype was counted at least ten times. V and J are TRBV20-1 and TRBJ2-1; 7 bases agree with TRBD1. Losses at the gene ends were 3 bases for V and 5 bases for J; bases not matched to a gene: 10. CDR3 length equals 15 residues. CDR1 is DFQATT and CDR2 is SNEGSKA in the germline V gene (reference sequence). Here the CDR3 reads CSARATGLLHNEQFF. The CDR3 DNA reads TGCAGTGCTAGGGCGACAGGGCTTTTACACAATGAGCAGTTCTTC.

The rearrangement uses TRBV7-2 and TRBJ1-3; D unclear. Germline V gene data show CDR1 as SGHTA and CDR2 as FQGNSA. CDR3 length: 16 residues. The V and J ends lost 2 bases and 2 bases respectively, with 13 bases between them. CDR3 sequence: CASSLQQPATGNTIYF. The CDR3 coding sequence is TGTGCCAGCAGCTTACAGCAGCCAGCCACTGGAAACACCATATATTTT.

This clonotype was seen ten or more times. The V gene is TRBV6-4, the J gene TRBJ2-2; D is possibly TRBD1 (6 bases). Trimming pared 2 bases from V and 5 bases from J, leaving 6 bases between. The CDR3 covers 13 residues. Germline V gene sequence: CDR1 MRHNA, CDR2 SNTAGT. The CDR3 DNA sequence: TGTGCCAGCAGTGACACAGGGACCGGGGAGCTGTTTTTT. Translating gives CASSDTGTGELFF.

This clonotype was seen at least ten times. The chain carries TRBV5-1 and TRBJ2-6; 8 bases match TRBD1. CDR3 size: 16 residues. The germline V gene encodes CDR1 SGHRS and CDR2 YFSETQ. Trimming took 4 bases from V and 0 from J; bases not matched to a gene: 3. Here the CDR3 DNA reads TGCGCCAGCAGCACTACAGGGGGCTCTGGGGCCAACGTCCTGACTTTC. Protein product: CASSTTGGSGANVLTF.

The chain carries TRBV19 and TRBJ2-7; D gene uncertain. The CDR3 has 15 amino acids. V gave up 2 bases and J gave up 2 bases, with 13 bases separating them. Germline V CDR1 and CDR2: LNHDA, SQIVND (reference sequence). DNA for the CDR3: TGTGCCAGTAGTATATCCGCCGACCCAGCCTACGAGCAGTACTTC. Its protein product is CASSISADPAYEQYF.

This clonotype showed up just a few times. The V gene is TRBV12-3 or TRBV12-4, the J gene TRBJ1-6; D possibly corresponds to TRBD1 (5 bases). V lost 7 bases, J lost 10 bases, and 11 bases lay in between. The CDR3 extends over 12 amino acids. Written as DNA, the CDR3 is TGTGCCAGCACCCAGGGTGACTCACCCCTCCACTTT. It translates to CASTQGDSPLHF.

This clonotype has at least ten counts. CDR3 sequence: CASSLGTSGNTDTQYF. CDR3 DNA sequence: TGCGCCAGCAGCCTTGGGACTAGCGGAAACACAGATACGCAGTATTTT. This chain joins TRBV4-1 and TRBJ2-3; TRBD2 agrees at 11 bases. The CDR3 length is 16 residues. The V gene's germline CDR1 is MGHRA and CDR2 YSYEKL. The V and J ends lost 4 bases and 2 bases, in that order; junction bases with no gene match: 5.

This clonotype was seen repeatedly, ten times or more. This chain links TRBV7-9 with TRBJ2-5; 7 bases align to TRBD1. V lost 1 base and J lost 4; bases outside the gene matches: 6. The CDR3 covers 15 residues. Germline values: CDR1 SEHNR, CDR2 FQNEAQ (reference sequence). This CDR3 is CASSLDRGRLETQYF. The CDR3 bases are TGTGCCAGCAGCTTAGACAGGGGTCGGTTAGAGACCCAGTACTTC.

In its sample, this clonotype was seen a few times. The rearrangement links TRBV12-3 or TRBV12-4 to TRBJ1-1; the D is unclear. The V and J ends lost 8 bases and 2 bases respectively, with 9 bases between them. This CDR3 region has 12 residues. CDR3 coding DNA: TGTGCCAGCCGACGAGCTAACACTGAAGCTTTCTTT. Its translation: CASRRANTEAFF.

The chain has TRBV24-1 and TRBJ2-5, with 7 bases matching TRBD2. This CDR3 is 15 amino acids long. Germline assignment: CDR1 KGHDR and CDR2 SFDVKD. Trimming removed 10 bases from V and 1 base from J; junction bases left unmatched: 11. The chain's CDR3 is CATSITGTTQETQYF. In DNA form, the CDR3 reads TGTGCCACAAGTATCACTGGGACTACCCAAGAGACCCAGTACTTC.

This clonotype was counted once. CDR3 in DNA: TGCAGTGCAATCCGGGGGACCCACGGGGAGCAGTACTTC. Translation: CSAIRGTHGEQYF. V and J are TRBV20-1 and TRBJ2-7; D might be TRBD2 (6 bases). The CDR3 consists of 13 residues. With 6 bases removed from V and 7 bases from J, the gap between germline ends came to 19 bases. CDR1 is DFQATT and CDR2 is SNEGSKA in the germline V gene (reference sequence).

This clonotype was observed many times. The chain recombines TRBV24-1 with TRBJ2-1; 10 bases match TRBD2. V shed 2 bases and J 12 bases; nucleotides not matched to a gene: 18. This CDR3 comprises 18 residues. Germline V gene lookup returns CDR1 KGHDR and CDR2 SFDVKD. In DNA, the CDR3 is TGTGCCACCAGTGATTCTACAGGAGTTCTTAGCGGGAGGAGGCGGCAGTTCTTC. Protein product: CATSDSTGVLSGRRRQFF.